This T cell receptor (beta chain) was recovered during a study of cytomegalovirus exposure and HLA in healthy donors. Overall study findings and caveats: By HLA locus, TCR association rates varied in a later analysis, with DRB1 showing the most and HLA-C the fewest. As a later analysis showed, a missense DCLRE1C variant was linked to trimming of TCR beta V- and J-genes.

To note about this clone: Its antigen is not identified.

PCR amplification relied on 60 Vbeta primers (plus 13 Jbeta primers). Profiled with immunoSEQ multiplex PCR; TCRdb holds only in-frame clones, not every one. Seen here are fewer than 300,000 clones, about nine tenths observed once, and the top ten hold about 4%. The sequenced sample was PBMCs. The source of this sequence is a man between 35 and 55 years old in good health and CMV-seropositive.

CDR3 amino acids: CASSEVLAGEQYF. The CDR3 DNA sequence: TGTGCCAGCAGTGAAGTTTTGGCAGGCGAGCAGTACTTC. The genes are TRBV6-1 and TRBJ2-7; D uncertain. The CDR3 extends over 13 amino acids. CDR1 and CDR2 from the germline V gene are MNHNS and SASEGT. Trimming left V 1 base short and J 6 bases short, with 10 bases between.